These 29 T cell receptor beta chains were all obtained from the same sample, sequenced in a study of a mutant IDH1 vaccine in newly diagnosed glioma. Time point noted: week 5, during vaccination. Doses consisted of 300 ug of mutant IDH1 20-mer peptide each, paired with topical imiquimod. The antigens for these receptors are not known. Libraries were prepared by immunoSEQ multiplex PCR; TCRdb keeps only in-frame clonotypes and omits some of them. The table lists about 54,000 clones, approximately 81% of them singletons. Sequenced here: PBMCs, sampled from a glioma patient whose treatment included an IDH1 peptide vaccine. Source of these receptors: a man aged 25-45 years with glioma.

Written as DNA, the CDR3 is TGTGCCAGCAGATACGGGACAGCCAGGGGAGAAAAACTGTTTTTT. It yields the protein CASRYGTARGEKLFF. This chain uses TRBV2 with TRBJ1-4; 7 bases line up with TRBD1. Trimming cost V 6 bases and J 8 bases; bases outside gene matches: 12. The germline V gene has CDR1 SNHLY and CDR2 FYNNEI. This CDR3 is built from 15 residues.

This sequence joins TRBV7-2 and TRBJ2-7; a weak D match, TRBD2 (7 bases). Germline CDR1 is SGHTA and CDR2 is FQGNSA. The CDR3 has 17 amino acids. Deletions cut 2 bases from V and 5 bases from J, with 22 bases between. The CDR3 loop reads CASSLIRGGRLKDEQYF. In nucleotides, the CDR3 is TGTGCCAGCAGCTTAATTAGGGGGGGGCGCTTAAAGGACGAGCAGTACTTC.

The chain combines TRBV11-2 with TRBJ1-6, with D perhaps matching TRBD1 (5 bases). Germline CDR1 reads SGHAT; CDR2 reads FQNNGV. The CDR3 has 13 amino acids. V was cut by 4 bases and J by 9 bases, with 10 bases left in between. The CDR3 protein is CASSSSGPSPLHF. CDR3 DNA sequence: TGTGCCAGCAGCTCTTCGGGGCCTTCACCCCTCCACTTT.

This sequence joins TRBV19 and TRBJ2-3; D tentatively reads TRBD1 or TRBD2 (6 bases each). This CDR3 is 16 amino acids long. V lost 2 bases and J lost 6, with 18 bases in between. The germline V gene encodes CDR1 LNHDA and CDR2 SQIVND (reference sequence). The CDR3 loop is CASSIRGRVRVDTQYF. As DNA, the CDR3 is TGTGCCAGTAGTATACGGGGGCGGGTAAGGGTGGATACGCAGTATTTT.

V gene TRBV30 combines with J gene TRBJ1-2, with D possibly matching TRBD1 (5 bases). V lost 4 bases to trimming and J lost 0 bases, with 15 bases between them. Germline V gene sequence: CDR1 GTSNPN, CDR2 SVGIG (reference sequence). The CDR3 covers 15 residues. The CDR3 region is CAWNTGVGTNYGYTF. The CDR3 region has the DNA TGTGCCTGGAATACGGGGGTAGGGACTAACTATGGCTACACCTTC.

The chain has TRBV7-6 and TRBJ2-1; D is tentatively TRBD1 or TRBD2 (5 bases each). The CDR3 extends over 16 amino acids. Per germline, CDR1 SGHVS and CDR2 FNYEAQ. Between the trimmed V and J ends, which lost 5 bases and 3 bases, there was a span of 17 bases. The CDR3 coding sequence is TGTGCCAGCAGCCCGCAGACCGGGACGGGCTACAATGAGCAGTTCTTC. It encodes CASSPQTGTGYNEQFF.

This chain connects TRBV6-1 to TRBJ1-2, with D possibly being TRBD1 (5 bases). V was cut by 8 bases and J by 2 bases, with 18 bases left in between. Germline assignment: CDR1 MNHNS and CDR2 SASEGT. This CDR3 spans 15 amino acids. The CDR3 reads CASVGGGGLNYGYTF. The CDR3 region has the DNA TGTGCCAGCGTTGGGGGTGGCGGCCTAAACTATGGCTACACCTTC.

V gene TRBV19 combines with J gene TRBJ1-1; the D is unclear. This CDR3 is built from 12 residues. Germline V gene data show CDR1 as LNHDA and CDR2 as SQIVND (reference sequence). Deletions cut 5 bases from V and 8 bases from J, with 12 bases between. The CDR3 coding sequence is TGTGCCAGTAGTCTTCCACCGATGGAAGCTTTCTTT. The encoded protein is CASSLPPMEAFF.

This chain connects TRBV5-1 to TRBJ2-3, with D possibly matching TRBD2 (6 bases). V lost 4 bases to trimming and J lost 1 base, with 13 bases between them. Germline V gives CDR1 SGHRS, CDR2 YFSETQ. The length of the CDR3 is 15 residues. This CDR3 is CASSPGGPRTDTQYF. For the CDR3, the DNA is TGCGCCAGCAGCCCCGGGGGACCTCGCACAGATACGCAGTATTTT.

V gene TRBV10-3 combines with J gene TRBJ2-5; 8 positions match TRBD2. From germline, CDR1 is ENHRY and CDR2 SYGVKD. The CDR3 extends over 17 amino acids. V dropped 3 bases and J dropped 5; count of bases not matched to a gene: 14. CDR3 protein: CAISENPLMRGDETQYF. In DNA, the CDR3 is TGTGCCATCAGTGAAAACCCGCTGATGCGGGGGGACGAGACCCAGTACTTC.

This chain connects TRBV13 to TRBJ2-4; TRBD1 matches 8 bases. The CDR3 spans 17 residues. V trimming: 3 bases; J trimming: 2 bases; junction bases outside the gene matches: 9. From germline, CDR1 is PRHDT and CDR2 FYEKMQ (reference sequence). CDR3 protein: CASSLTGQGGTKNIQYF. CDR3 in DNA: TGTGCCAGCAGCTTGACTGGACAGGGTGGAACCAAAAACATTCAGTACTTC.

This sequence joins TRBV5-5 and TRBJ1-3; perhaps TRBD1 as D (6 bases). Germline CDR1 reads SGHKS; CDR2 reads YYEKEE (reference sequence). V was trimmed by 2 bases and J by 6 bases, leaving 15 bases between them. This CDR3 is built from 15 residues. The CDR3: CASSFKTGTTNTIYF. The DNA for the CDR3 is TGTGCCAGCAGCTTTAAGACAGGCACGACAAACACCATATATTTT.

In nucleotides, the CDR3 is TGTGCCAGCAGCTTGGGGCAGGTCTATAATTCACCCCTCCACTTT. Translation: CASSLGQVYNSPLHF. V usage is TRBV5-6 and J usage is TRBJ1-6; the D is unclear. Trimming took off 0 bases at V and 3 bases at J, with 7 bases between the two ends. The germline V gene encodes CDR1 SGHDT and CDR2 YYEEEE. This CDR3 contains 15 residues.

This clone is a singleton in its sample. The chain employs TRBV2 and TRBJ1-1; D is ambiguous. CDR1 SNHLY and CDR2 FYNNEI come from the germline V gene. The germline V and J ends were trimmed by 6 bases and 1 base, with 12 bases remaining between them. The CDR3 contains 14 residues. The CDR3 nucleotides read TGTGCCAGCAGCATACTTACCGGGAACACTGAAGCTTTCTTT. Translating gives CASSILTGNTEAFF.

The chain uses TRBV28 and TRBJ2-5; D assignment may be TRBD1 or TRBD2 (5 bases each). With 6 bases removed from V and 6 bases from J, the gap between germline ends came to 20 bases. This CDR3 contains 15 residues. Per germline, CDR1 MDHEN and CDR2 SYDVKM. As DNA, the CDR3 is TGTGCCAGCAGCAGCGTGGCAGGGACGAAGCAGACCCAGTACTTC. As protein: CASSSVAGTKQTQYF.

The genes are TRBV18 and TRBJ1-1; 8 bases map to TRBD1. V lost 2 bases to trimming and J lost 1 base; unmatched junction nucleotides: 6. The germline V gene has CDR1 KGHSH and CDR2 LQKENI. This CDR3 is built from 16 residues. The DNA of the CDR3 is TGTGCCAGCTCACCAAGGACAGGGAGAGAGAACACTGAAGCTTTCTTT. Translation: CASSPRTGRENTEAFF.

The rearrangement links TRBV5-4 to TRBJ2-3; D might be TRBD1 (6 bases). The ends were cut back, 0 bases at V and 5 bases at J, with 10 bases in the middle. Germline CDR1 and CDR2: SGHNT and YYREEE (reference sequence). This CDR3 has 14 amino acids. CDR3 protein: CASSLVSGVDTQYF. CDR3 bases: TGTGCCAGCAGCTTGGTGTCAGGGGTAGATACGCAGTATTTT.

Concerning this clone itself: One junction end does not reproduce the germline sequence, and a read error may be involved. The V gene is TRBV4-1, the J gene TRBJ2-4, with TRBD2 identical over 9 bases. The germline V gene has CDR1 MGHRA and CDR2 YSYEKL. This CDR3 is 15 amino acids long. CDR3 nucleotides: TGCGCCAGCAGGCAAGGCGGGAGGGTCGAAAACATTCAGTACTTC. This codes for CASRQGGRVENIQYF.

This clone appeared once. CDR3 DNA sequence: TGTGCCAGCAGCGCACAGGGGGGGGGCTACACCTTC. This gives the protein CASSAQGGGYTF. This chain connects TRBV5-4 to TRBJ1-2; TRBD1 matches 8 bases. The germline V gene encodes CDR1 SGHNT and CDR2 YYREEE (reference sequence). This CDR3 is built from 12 residues. V shed 4 bases and J 8 bases; nucleotides not matched to a gene: 4.

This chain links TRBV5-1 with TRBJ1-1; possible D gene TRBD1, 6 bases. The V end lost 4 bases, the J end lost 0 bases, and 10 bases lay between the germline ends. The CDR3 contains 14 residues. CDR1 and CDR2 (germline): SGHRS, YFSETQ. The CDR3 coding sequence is TGCGCCAGCAGCCTTACAGGGTTGAACACTGAAGCTTTCTTT. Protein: CASSLTGLNTEAFF.

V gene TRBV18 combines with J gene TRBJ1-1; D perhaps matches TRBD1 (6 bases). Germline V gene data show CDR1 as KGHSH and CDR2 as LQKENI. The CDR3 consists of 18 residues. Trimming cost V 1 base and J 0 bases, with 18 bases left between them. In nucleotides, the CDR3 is TGTGCCAGCTCACCACTCGAGGGGGGGTTCGATTTGAACACTGAAGCTTTCTTT. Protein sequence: CASSPLEGGFDLNTEAFF.

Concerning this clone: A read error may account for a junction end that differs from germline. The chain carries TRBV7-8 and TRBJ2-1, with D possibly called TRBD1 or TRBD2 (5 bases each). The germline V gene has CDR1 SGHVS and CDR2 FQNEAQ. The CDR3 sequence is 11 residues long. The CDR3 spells CASSLSLGVVF. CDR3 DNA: TGTGCCAGCAGCTTATCCCTGGGGGTGGTCTTC.

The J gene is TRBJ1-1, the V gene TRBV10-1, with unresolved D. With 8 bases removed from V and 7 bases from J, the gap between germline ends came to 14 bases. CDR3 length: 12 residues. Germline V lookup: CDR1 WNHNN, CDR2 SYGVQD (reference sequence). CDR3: CASSDGRFEAFF. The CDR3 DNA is TGCGCCAGCTCGGACGGACGGTTTGAAGCTTTCTTT.

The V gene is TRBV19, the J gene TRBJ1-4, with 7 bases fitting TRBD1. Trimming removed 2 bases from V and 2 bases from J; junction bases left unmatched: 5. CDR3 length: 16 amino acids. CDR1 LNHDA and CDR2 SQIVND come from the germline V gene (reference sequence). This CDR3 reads CASSILTGRTNEKLFF. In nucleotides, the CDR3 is TGTGCCAGTAGTATACTGACAGGGCGTACTAATGAAAAACTGTTTTTT.

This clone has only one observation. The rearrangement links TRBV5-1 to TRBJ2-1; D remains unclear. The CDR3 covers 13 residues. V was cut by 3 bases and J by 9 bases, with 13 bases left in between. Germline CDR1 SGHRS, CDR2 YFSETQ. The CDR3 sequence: CASSSNWFSEQFF. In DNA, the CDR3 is TGCGCCAGCAGCTCAAACTGGTTCTCTGAGCAGTTCTTC.

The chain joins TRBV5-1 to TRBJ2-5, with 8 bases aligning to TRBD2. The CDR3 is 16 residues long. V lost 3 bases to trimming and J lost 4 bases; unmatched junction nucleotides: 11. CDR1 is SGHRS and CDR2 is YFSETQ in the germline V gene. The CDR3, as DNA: TGCGCCAGCAGCTCTCGCCTTGGCGGGGGGTCAGAGACCCAGTACTTC. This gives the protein CASSSRLGGGSETQYF.

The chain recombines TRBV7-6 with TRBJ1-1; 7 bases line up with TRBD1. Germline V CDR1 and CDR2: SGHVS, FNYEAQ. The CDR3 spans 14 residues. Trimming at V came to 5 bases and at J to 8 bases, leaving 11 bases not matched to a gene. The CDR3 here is CASSPRGLQGEAFF. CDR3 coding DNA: TGTGCCAGCAGCCCAAGGGGTTTACAGGGGGAAGCTTTCTTT.

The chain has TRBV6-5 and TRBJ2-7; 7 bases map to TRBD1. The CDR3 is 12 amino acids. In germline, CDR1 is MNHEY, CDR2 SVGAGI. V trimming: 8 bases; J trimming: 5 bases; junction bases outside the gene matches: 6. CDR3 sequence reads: CASSQGTNEQYF. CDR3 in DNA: TGTGCCAGCTCACAGGGGACCAACGAGCAGTACTTC.

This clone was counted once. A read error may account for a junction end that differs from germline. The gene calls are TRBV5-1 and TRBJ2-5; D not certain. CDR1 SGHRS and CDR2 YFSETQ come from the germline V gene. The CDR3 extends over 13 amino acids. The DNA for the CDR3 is TGCGCCAGCAGCTTGGGGGGATCGCAGGTCCGGCACTTC. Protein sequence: CASSLGGSQVRHF. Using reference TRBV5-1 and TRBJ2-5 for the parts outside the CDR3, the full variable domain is KAGVTQTPRYLIKTRGQQVTLSCSPISGHRSVSWYQQTPGQGLQFLFEYFSETQRNKGNFPGRFSGRQFSNSRSEMNVSTLELGDSALYLCASSLGGSQVRHFGPGTRLLVL.